These T cell receptor beta chains were read from a single sample in a study of technical replicates of blood from four donors. Here immunoSEQ multiplex PCR was the method, and the copy in TCRdb shows in-frame clones only, minus some. The table shows around 70,000 clones, with roughly 94% occurring only once. Sequencing input: T cells isolated from PBMCs. The origin of the receptors is a human donor in good health. CDR3s include the opening cysteine and the closing phenylalanine or tryptophan. D genes are given only for firm matches. Only part of the rows carry a size: once, few, many, or a class if the clone is expanded.

J | size | V | D | DNA | CDR3
TRBJ1-2 | . | TRBV27 | TRBD1 | TGTGCCAGCAGTCTGACACGACAGGGAGGAGGCTATGGCTACACCTTC | CASSLTRQGGGYGYTF
TRBJ2-7 | . | TRBV2 | . | TGTGCCAGCAGGAGAGGGAGCGCCTCCTCCTACGAGCAGTACTTC | CASRRGSASSYEQYF
TRBJ2-7 | . | TRBV27 | . | TGTGCCAGCAGTTTTCGACCCTCCGGGAGTCAGTACGAGCAGTACTTC | CASSFRPSGSQYEQYF
TRBJ2-7 | . | TRBV4-1 | . | TGCGCCAGCAGCCAAGACAGGCTAAGCTCCTACGAGCAGTACTTC | CASSQDRLSSYEQYF
TRBJ2-2 | . | TRBV5-1 | TRBD2 | TGCGCCAGCAGCTCTAGGGGACTAGCGGAGCCAGCGGGCACCGGGGAGCTGTTTTTT | CASSSRGLAEPAGTGELFF
TRBJ2-1 | . | TRBV9 | TRBD2 | TGTGCCAGCAGCGTAGGTCCCGCGGGAGAGGGAGAGCAGTTCTTC | CASSVGPAGEGEQFF
TRBJ2-1 | . | TRBV5-1 | . | TGCGCCAGCAGCTTCAGGTATGAGCAGTTCTTC | CASSFRYEQFF
TRBJ1-1 | . | TRBV7-9 | TRBD1 | TGTGCCAGCAGCTGGACAGGAAACACTGAAGCTTTCTTT | CASSWTGNTEAFF
TRBJ1-1 | . | TRBV30 | . | TGTGCCTGGAGTGTACGGTCGCACACTGAAGCTTTCTTT | CAWSVRSHTEAFF
TRBJ2-7 | once | TRBV4-2 | TRBD2 | TGTGCCAGCAGCCATTCTTCCGGGACTATGGAGCAGTACTTC | CASSHSSGTMEQYF
TRBJ1-4 | . | TRBV5-4 | . | TGTGCCAGCAGGCGGGGAGAGAATGAAAAACTGTTTTTT | CASRRGENEKLFF
TRBJ2-1 | . | TRBV27 | . | TGTGCCAGCAGTTTGGCAGGGGGGGAGCAGTTCTTC | CASSLAGGEQFF
TRBJ1-2 | . | TRBV6-5 | . | TGTGCCAGCAGTTATTACAAATCCTATGGCTACACCTTC | CASSYYKSYGYTF
TRBJ2-7 | . | TRBV28 | . | TGTGCCAGCAGCTGGCCCCAGTACTTC | CASSWPQYF
TRBJ1-2 | once | TRBV15 | . | TGTGCCACCAGACCATTTCGGGGGGACCCGGCGGCAGGTGGCTACACCTTC | CATRPFRGDPAAGGYTF
TRBJ1-5 | . | TRBV28 | . | TGTGCCAGCAGTTTGATGGGGACTAATCAGCCCCAGCATTTT | CASSLMGTNQPQHF
TRBJ2-3 | . | TRBV7-9 | . | TGTGCCAGCAGCTTAGGGGTAGCGGATACAGATACGCAGTATTTT | CASSLGVADTDTQYF
TRBJ1-5 | few | TRBV18 | TRBD1 | TGTGCCAGCCAAGGACAGGCAAATCAGCCCCAGCATTTT | CASQGQANQPQHF
TRBJ1-2 | . | TRBV4-1 | . | TGCGCCAGCAGCCAAGATTCGGTGAATAACTATGGCTACACCTTC | CASSQDSVNNYGYTF
TRBJ1-5 | . | TRBV7-8 | . | TGTGCCAGCCAGACACCGAATCAGCCCCAGCATTTT | CASQTPNQPQHF
TRBJ1-4 | . | TRBV30 | . | TGTGCCTGGAGTACGGGGTTGGAGGAAAAACTGTTTTTT | CAWSTGLEEKLFF
TRBJ1-4 | . | TRBV21-1 | . | TGTGCCAGCAGGTCCGAGGTAGCTAATGAAAAACTGTTTTTT | CASRSEVANEKLFF
TRBJ2-1 | once | TRBV5-1 | . | TGCGCCAGCAGCTTCGCGGGGCTAATGAGAGAGCAGTTCTTC | CASSFAGLMREQFF
TRBJ2-7 | . | TRBV6-1 | . | TGTGCCAGCAGTGAATTTAGTAAAGCTTACGAGCAGTACTTC | CASSEFSKAYEQYF
TRBJ1-5 | . | TRBV7-8 | . | TGTGCCAGCAGCCAGGCGGAGGTCAATAGCAATCAGCCCCAGCATTTT | CASSQAEVNSNQPQHF
TRBJ2-7 | . | TRBV6-6 | TRBD2 | TGTGCCAGCAGTTACGTGGCGCGGGGGTCCTACGAGCAGTACTTC | CASSYVARGSYEQYF
TRBJ2-3 | . | TRBV11-3 | . | TGTGCCAGCAGCTTTATCTCAGATACGCAGTATTTT | CASSFISDTQYF
TRBJ2-5 | . | TRBV4-1 | TRBD2 | TGCGCCAGCAGCCAAGGGATAGCGGGGGGGCCCCAAGAGACCCAGTACTTC | CASSQGIAGGPQETQYF
TRBJ2-2 | once | TRBV30 | TRBD2 | TGTGCCTGGACCGGGGGGGGCCCCGGGGAGCTGTTTTTT | CAWTGGGPGELFF
TRBJ2-1 | once | TRBV4-1 | TRBD2 | TGCGCCAGTAGCGTACTAGCGGGGGTAGTCAATGAGCAGTTCTTC | CASSVLAGVVNEQFF
TRBJ1-3 | . | TRBV19 | TRBD1 | TGTGCCAGTAGCTACGCCGGGACAGCGATTCCCTACTCTGGAAACACCATATATTTT | CASSYAGTAIPYSGNTIYF
TRBJ2-4 | . | TRBV30 | TRBD2 | TGTGCCTGGAGTGCAGCGGGGGGCAGAGTGAACATTCAGTACTTC | CAWSAAGGRVNIQYF
TRBJ1-4 | . | TRBV11-2 | . | TGTGCCAGCAGCTTCTCTCCTGGGAGAAAACTGTTTTTT | CASSFSPGRKLFF
TRBJ1-1 | . | TRBV11-2 | . | TGTGCCAGCAGCTTCCGGTCCAGATCAGGCACTGAAGCTTTCTTT | CASSFRSRSGTEAFF
TRBJ2-5 | . | TRBV5-1 | TRBD2 | TGCGCCAGCAGCTTGGCCCGCGGGGGAATACAAGAGACCCAGTACTTC | CASSLARGGIQETQYF
TRBJ1-5 | . | TRBV2 | . | TGTGCCAGCAGTTCATCCCTGACTCGGGGAGATCAGCCCCAGCATTTT | CASSSSLTRGDQPQHF
TRBJ2-3 | . | TRBV13 | TRBD2 | TGTGCCAGCAGTCGACTAGCGCAAAGCACAGATACGCAGTATTTT | CASSRLAQSTDTQYF
TRBJ2-7 | . | TRBV7-9 | . | TGTGCCAGCAGCCCAGTCGACTTCCTCTACGAGCAGTACTTC | CASSPVDFLYEQYF
TRBJ1-2 | . | TRBV18 | . | TGTGCCAGCTCATCAAGTATTGCAAGCACAGGACCTAACTATGGCTACACCTTC | CASSSSIASTGPNYGYTF
TRBJ2-4 | . | TRBV14 | TRBD1 | TGTGCCAGCAGCCACGGGACAGGGGGTCACATTCAGTACTTC | CASSHGTGGHIQYF
TRBJ2-5 | once | TRBV10-3 | TRBD2 | TGTGCCATCAGTGAGGGCGGGAGTAGTTCAGAGACCCAGTACTTC | CAISEGGSSSETQYF
TRBJ1-5 | . | TRBV18 | . | TGTGCCAGCTCACCTTCGGGGAAGGATCAGCCCCAGCATTTT | CASSPSGKDQPQHF
TRBJ2-4 | . | TRBV11-2 | TRBD2 | TGTGCCAGCAGCTTAAGGGAGGGGAGGAACATTCAGTACTTC | CASSLREGRNIQYF
TRBJ2-1 | . | TRBV5-4 | TRBD2 | TGTGCCAGCAGCTTGGGGGTAGCGGGGGGGGTCTACAATGAGCAGTTCTTC | CASSLGVAGGVYNEQFF
TRBJ1-5 | . | TRBV28 | . | TGTGCCAGCAGTTTAGTCTCGGGGAGGGACAATCAGCCCCAGCATTTT | CASSLVSGRDNQPQHF
TRBJ1-5 | . | TRBV28 | . | TGTGCCAGCACCCGGGGGGACTTCAATCAGCCCCAGCATTTT | CASTRGDFNQPQHF
TRBJ1-1 | . | TRBV9 | . | TGTGCCAGCACCCCCTTAACTGAAGCTTTCTTT | CASTPLTEAFF
TRBJ2-5 | . | TRBV7-8 | . | TGTGCCAGCAGCCGCCCCCAGGCGACCCAGTACTTC | CASSRPQATQYF
TRBJ2-7 | . | TRBV7-7 | TRBD1 | TGTGCCAGCAGCTTGGACAGGGCCGACGAGCAGTACTTC | CASSLDRADEQYF
TRBJ2-7 | . | TRBV9 | TRBD2 | TGTGCCAGCAGCGCCGTAGCGGGAGGGCCAGTCGAGCAGTACTTC | CASSAVAGGPVEQYF
TRBJ1-2 | . | TRBV10-3 | TRBD1 | TGTGCCATCAGTTGGGGGACAGGGGGCGCATTGAATGGCTACACCTTC | CAISWGTGGALNGYTF